This entry concerns a single TCR beta chain. The CDR3 has 14 residues. Germline assignment: CDR1 SNHLY and CDR2 FYNNEI. V was pared by 5 bases and J by 7 bases, with 5 bases of the junction left unmatched. The time point denotes: peripheral blood 6 weeks after treatment start. Patients had locally advanced or metastatic urothelial carcinoma. Some clones are missing from TCRdb's copy, which holds only in-frame ones; the method was immunoSEQ multiplex PCR. This table holds 15,000 to 20,000 clones, around four fifths found once. This record comes from a study of PD-L1 blockade in urothelial cancer. For the study at large: Between 0 and 3 chemotherapy regimens preceded treatment for each patient.

This TCR was recovered from a man over 45 with urothelial cancer. This sample comprised PBMCs, obtained around atezolizumab (anti-PD-L1) treatment. The V call is TRBV2, the J call TRBJ2-1; 10 nucleotides match TRBD2. The CDR3 DNA follows: TGTGCCAGCAGTCTTAGCGGGGGGTCTAATGAGCAGTTCTTC. Translated: CASSLSGGSNEQFF. The complete variable domain, with remaining parts taken from reference TRBV2 and TRBJ2-1, reads EPEVTQTPSHQVTQMGQEVILRCVPISNHLYFYWYRQILGQKVEFLVSFYNNEISEKSEIFDDQFSVERPDGSNFTLKIRSTKLEDSAMYFCASSLSGGSNEQFFGPGTRLTVL.